The rows below give T cell receptor beta chains drawn from one sample of a study of blood T cell repertoires in COVID-19. Using immunoSEQ multiplex PCR, the repertoire was profiled, and TCRdb retains in-frame clones only, with some absent. The data show 25,000 to 30,000 clones, roughly two thirds seen once. The sample comprised peripheral blood. The receptors here all came from a human donor in a cohort sampled during active COVID-19. CDR3s include the opening cysteine and the closing phenylalanine or tryptophan. Each record gives: CDR3 DNA, CDR3 protein, clone size, V gene, D gene, J gene. D genes are given only for firm matches. Part of the rows lack a size; the others show once, few, many or a class for expanded clones.

TGCGCCAGCAGCCAAGAGAAACAGGGTCCGTACCATACGCAGTATTTT	CASSQEKQGPYHTQYF	.	TRBV4-3	.	TRBJ2-3
TGTGCCAGCAGTTACTCCCTGCGGGTCGCTAATGAAAAACTGTTTTTT	CASSYSLRVANEKLFF	.	TRBV6-6	.	TRBJ1-4
TGTGCCACTACGCGCGGCGGGAGGATCGACAATGAGCAGTTCTTC	CATTRGGRIDNEQFF	once	TRBV6-5	TRBD2	TRBJ2-1
TGTGCCAGCAGCCGAGGGACAACCAACACTGAAGCTTTCTTT	CASSRGTTNTEAFF	.	TRBV7-8	.	TRBJ1-1
TGTGCCAGCAGCCAATCGGGCCGCGAGAGCTCCTACAATGAGCAGTTCTTC	CASSQSGRESSYNEQFF	.	TRBV16	.	TRBJ2-1
TGTGCCAGCTCACCACCGAACGCCGGCTACGAGCAGTACTTC	CASSPPNAGYEQYF	.	TRBV18	.	TRBJ2-7
TGTGCCAGCAGGCGCACTAGCGGGAGTACCTACGAGCAGTACTTC	CASRRTSGSTYEQYF	few	TRBV27	TRBD2	TRBJ2-7
TGCGCCAGCAGCTTGGGAGCAGGGCTGACTGGAAACACCATATATTTT	CASSLGAGLTGNTIYF	.	TRBV5-1	.	TRBJ1-3
TGTGCCAGCAGCTTGGTGGGACAGCCCAATCAGCCCCAGCATTTT	CASSLVGQPNQPQHF	.	TRBV5-5	TRBD1	TRBJ1-5
TGTGCCAGCAGACTTAGGGGGCGCGGAGAAAAACTGTTTTTT	CASRLRGRGEKLFF	many	TRBV13	TRBD1	TRBJ1-4
TGTGCCAGCAGCTTAGGCTCGGGAGGGAGTAACTATGGCTACACCTTC	CASSLGSGGSNYGYTF	few	TRBV7-9	.	TRBJ1-2
TGTGCCAGCAGCTTAATTGGGGGGGGACTAGCGGGAGATCGGCCCAATGAGCAGTTCTTC	CASSLIGGGLAGDRPNEQFF	.	TRBV7-6	TRBD2	TRBJ2-1
TGTGCCAGTAGTATAGGAACTAGCGGGGACTACGCGAACACCGGGGAGCTGTTTTTT	CASSIGTSGDYANTGELFF	many	TRBV19	TRBD2	TRBJ2-2
TGTGCCAGCAGCTTGTTTACTCCGGGACAGGGTTTCTCACCCCTCCACTTT	CASSLFTPGQGFSPLHF	.	TRBV7-2	TRBD1	TRBJ1-6
TGCGCCAGCAGCCAAGACGGCGGGGGGGGATCCTACAATGAGCAGTTCTTC	CASSQDGGGGSYNEQFF	.	TRBV4-3	TRBD2	TRBJ2-1
TGTGCCAGCAGCTTATCGAGGGAGCGGTACAATGAGCAGTTCTTC	CASSLSRERYNEQFF	.	TRBV7-2	.	TRBJ2-1
TGTGCCAGCAGCCAAGGACTAGCGGGGACCCAAGAGACCCAGTACTTC	CASSQGLAGTQETQYF	.	TRBV28	TRBD2	TRBJ2-5
TGTGCCAGCAGCCAAAAGCCCAGGCTGACCGGGGAGGAGCAGTACTTC	CASSQKPRLTGEEQYF	.	TRBV3-1/TRBV3-2	.	TRBJ2-7
TGCAGCCTACGGACTAGCGGGGGAGATACGCAGTATTTT	CSLRTSGGDTQYF	.	TRBV29-1	TRBD2	TRBJ2-3
TGCGCCAGCAGCCCAAACCTCCTCGGAGGGTCCAGTCGCGGCTACACCTTC	CASSPNLLGGSSRGYTF	.	TRBV4-3	.	TRBJ1-2
TGTGCTAGCCGAGGGGGGGTTTTGTACGAGCAGTACTTC	CASRGGVLYEQYF	.	TRBV12-5	.	TRBJ2-7
TGTGCCAGTAGTCTCGAAGCGGGGAGCTCCTACAATGAGCAGTTCTTC	CASSLEAGSSYNEQFF	.	TRBV19	TRBD2	TRBJ2-1
TGTGCCAGCAGCCCCGGGACAGGGATAGGACACACCATATATTTT	CASSPGTGIGHTIYF	.	TRBV13	TRBD1	TRBJ1-3
TGCGCCAGCAGCTTGAATCCCAGCGTTGAGCAGTTCTTC	CASSLNPSVEQFF	.	TRBV5-1	.	TRBJ2-1
TGTGCCACGCGACCCCCAGGCCCCGGAGAGACCCAGTACTTC	CATRPPGPGETQYF	.	TRBV6-5	.	TRBJ2-5
TGTGCCAGCAGTTTCATCGGGGGCACTGAAGCTTTCTTT	CASSFIGGTEAFF	.	TRBV27	.	TRBJ1-1
TGCAGCGTTGAGTGGGGGCGGGACACTGAAGCTTTCTTT	CSVEWGRDTEAFF	.	TRBV29-1	.	TRBJ1-1
TGTGCCAGCAGCCCCACCCAATCGGGACTAGTCGAGAATGAGCAGTTCTTC	CASSPTQSGLVENEQFF	.	TRBV7-3	TRBD2	TRBJ2-1
TGTGCCAGCAGTTTATCGCAGACTAGTTCCTTTTCCGATGAGCAGTTCTTC	CASSLSQTSSFSDEQFF	.	TRBV27	.	TRBJ2-1
TGTGCCAGCAGTTCCGGCACAGATACGCAGTATTTT	CASSSGTDTQYF	.	TRBV28	.	TRBJ2-3
TGCGCCAGCAGCCAGGGACAGGGGGAGACCCAGTACTTC	CASSQGQGETQYF	.	TRBV5-1	TRBD1	TRBJ2-5
TGTGCCAGCAGTCCCCAGGGGGAGAACAATCAGCCCCAGCATTTT	CASSPQGENNQPQHF	.	TRBV6-2/TRBV6-3	TRBD1	TRBJ1-5
TGTGCCAGCAGACCCCGTTCCCGGCGGGCGACTGAAGCTTTCTTT	CASRPRSRRATEAFF	.	TRBV28	.	TRBJ1-1
TGTGCCAGCAGCTCTTCTACTAGCGGGGGGGGTAGCACAGATACGCAGTATTTT	CASSSSTSGGGSTDTQYF	.	TRBV7-2	TRBD2	TRBJ2-3
TGTGCCACCAGCCCGCGGACAGGGCTTGGAGAAAAACTGTTTTTT	CATSPRTGLGEKLFF	once	TRBV15	TRBD1	TRBJ1-4
TGTGCCAGCAGCCCCGGGACTAGCTTCGGAGATACGCAGTATTTT	CASSPGTSFGDTQYF	.	TRBV6-5	TRBD2	TRBJ2-3
TGTGCCAGCAGTCGGGACAGGAATGAGCAGTTCTTC	CASSRDRNEQFF	.	TRBV2	TRBD1	TRBJ2-1
TGTGCCAGCAGTTACTCGGGCGCAGAATCAACACGCTCCGAGCAGTACTTC	CASSYSGAESTRSEQYF	.	TRBV6-2/TRBV6-3	.	TRBJ2-7
TGTGCCAGCACCGGGATCAATAATTCACCCCTCCACTTT	CASTGINNSPLHF	once	TRBV5-8	.	TRBJ1-6
TGCGCCAGCAGCTTCAACAGGGGCAGGACTGAAGCTTTCTTT	CASSFNRGRTEAFF	.	TRBV5-1	TRBD1	TRBJ1-1
TGTGCCAGCTCACCCTCCTTCCTATCGAACACCGGGGAGCTGTTTTTT	CASSPSFLSNTGELFF	medium-sized	TRBV18	.	TRBJ2-2
TGTGCCAGCAGATCCAGGGTATGGACTGAAGCTTTCTTT	CASRSRVWTEAFF	.	TRBV11-2	.	TRBJ1-1
TGTGCCAGCAGTTTAAGACTAGCGGGGGGTCAAGAGACCCAGTACTTC	CASSLRLAGGQETQYF	.	TRBV27	TRBD2	TRBJ2-5
TGTGCCAGCAGCTTAAGTTCTAGCGGGGTCTCCTACGAGCAGTACTTC	CASSLSSSGVSYEQYF	few	TRBV7-3	TRBD2	TRBJ2-7
TGTGCCAGCAGCGTAGGACAGGCGAGCTCCTACGAGCAGTACTTC	CASSVGQASSYEQYF	few	TRBV2	TRBD1	TRBJ2-7
TGCGCCAGCAGCTTGGGACTAGCGGGGTGGTCAGATACGCAGTATTTT	CASSLGLAGWSDTQYF	.	TRBV5-1	TRBD2	TRBJ2-3
TGTGCCAGCTCACTACAGACCTCTGGAAACACCATATATTTT	CASSLQTSGNTIYF	.	TRBV18	.	TRBJ1-3
TGTGCCAGCAGAACCCTTGGGGGGGCCAACAATGAGCAGTTCTTC	CASRTLGGANNEQFF	once	TRBV28	.	TRBJ2-1
TGCGCCAGCAGCGCGACAGGGTACGAGACCCAGTACTTC	CASSATGYETQYF	.	TRBV5-1	TRBD1	TRBJ2-5
TGTGCCAGTAGGGGGGGACGGCTCCTTTCTAACTATGGCTACACCTTC	CASRGGRLLSNYGYTF	.	TRBV19	.	TRBJ1-2
TGTGCCAGCAGTTCCACCGGGACAGGAGTTCATGGCTACACCTTC	CASSSTGTGVHGYTF	.	TRBV28	TRBD1	TRBJ1-2
TGTGCTAGTGGTTTCCCGACAGTTTACAATGAGCAGTTCTTC	CASGFPTVYNEQFF	.	TRBV12-5	.	TRBJ2-1
TGTGCCAGCAGCTCCCCCGAGCGATCCGGCGGGGAGCTGTTTTTT	CASSSPERSGGELFF	.	TRBV7-9	.	TRBJ2-2
TGCGCCAGCAGCCCCTCCTGGGGCACCTCCTACGAGCAGTACTTC	CASSPSWGTSYEQYF	few	TRBV4-3	.	TRBJ2-7